This passage covers 20 T cell receptor beta chains from one sample sequenced in a study of blood T cell repertoires in COVID-19. Assay used: immunoSEQ multiplex PCR; TCRdb lists only in-frame clones, some missing. The sample consists of 230,000 or so clones, 90% of them appearing once. The source material was peripheral blood. The source of these receptors is a woman aged 55 to 70 with COVID-19, enrolled during active disease.

The genes are TRBV25-1 and TRBJ2-1; D may be TRBD2 (7 bases). Trimming cost V 1 base and J 5 bases, with 12 bases left between them. This CDR3 spans 15 amino acids. Germline loops: CDR1 MGHDK, CDR2 SYGVNS. In nucleotides, the CDR3 is TGTGCCAGCAGTGAATTGGGGGGGGGCCACAATGAGCAGTTCTTC. It codes for CASSELGGGHNEQFF. The full variable domain, completed using reference TRBV25-1 and TRBJ2-1, is EADIYQTPRYLVIGTGKKITLECSQTMGHDKMYWYQQDPGMELHLIHYSYGVNSTEKGDLSSESTVSRIRTEHFPLTLESARPSHTSQYLCASSELGGGHNEQFFGPGTRLTVL.

The chain recombines TRBV5-1 with TRBJ1-1; TRBD1 agrees at 12 bases. CDR3 length: 15 residues. V was clipped by 0 bases and J by 7 bases; unmatched bases: 4. Germline lookup yields CDR1 SGHRS and CDR2 YFSETQ. The CDR3 protein is CASSLEGTGGLEAFF. CDR3 nucleotides: TGCGCCAGCAGCTTGGAAGGGACAGGGGGCCTTGAAGCTTTCTTT.

The gene calls are TRBV2 and TRBJ2-7; 7 nucleotides align to TRBD1. This CDR3 region has 13 residues. Germline V CDR1 and CDR2: SNHLY, FYNNEI. V dropped 4 bases and J dropped 7; count of bases not matched to a gene: 7. The CDR3 sequence is CASSGTGMVEQYF. The CDR3 DNA follows: TGTGCCAGCAGTGGGACAGGAATGGTAGAGCAGTACTTC.

This sequence joins TRBV7-9 and TRBJ2-7; D is undetermined. V was trimmed by 2 bases and J by 5 bases, leaving 4 bases between them. This CDR3 has 11 amino acids. Germline V gene sequence: CDR1 SEHNR, CDR2 FQNEAQ (reference sequence). CDR3 region: CASSLSNEQYF. CDR3 bases: TGTGCCAGCAGCTTATCTAACGAGCAGTACTTC.

This rearrangement joins TRBV18 to TRBJ1-4; D perhaps matches TRBD1 (6 bases). CDR3 length: 15 amino acids. Looked up from germline, CDR1 is KGHSH and CDR2 is LQKENI. The ends were cut back, 3 bases at V and 8 bases at J, with 16 bases in the middle. As DNA, the CDR3 is TGTGCCAGCTCACCTTCAGGGGCTGAAGGCGAAAAACTGTTTTTT. Translated: CASSPSGAEGEKLFF.

The chain combines TRBV11-3 with TRBJ1-6; D not certain. The CDR3 spans 13 residues. The ends were cut back, 2 bases at V and 9 bases at J, with 8 bases in the middle. Per germline, CDR1 SGHNT and CDR2 YENEEA. CDR3 sequence: CASSLYEGSPLHF. For the CDR3, the DNA is TGTGCCAGCAGCTTATACGAGGGTTCACCCCTCCACTTT.

This clone has ten or more counts. The chain carries TRBV7-2 and TRBJ2-6; the D gene is possibly TRBD2 (7 bases). The germline gives CDR1 SGHTA, CDR2 FQGNSA. Trimming cost V 3 bases and J 1 base, with 13 bases left between them. The CDR3 is made up of 17 amino acids. The CDR3 spells CASSFWGGLSGANVLTF. In nucleotides, the CDR3 is TGTGCCAGCAGCTTCTGGGGGGGCCTATCTGGGGCCAACGTCCTGACTTTC.

This sequence joins TRBV21-1 and TRBJ1-5; the DNA was not used to check the table's D call, TRBD1. TRBV21-1 is a pseudogene segment. The CDR3 is made up of 14 amino acids. CDR3 sequence: CARARRLGNQPQHF. In nucleotides, the CDR3 is TGTGCCAGGGCCAGGCGTTTGGGCAATCAGCCCCAGCATTTT.

The V and J genes are TRBV2 and TRBJ1-4; a possible D gene is TRBD1 (6 bases). The CDR3 is 14 amino acids. CDR1 and CDR2 (germline): SNHLY, FYNNEI. Trimming pared 3 bases from V and 7 bases from J, leaving 12 bases between. In nucleotides, the CDR3 is TGTGCCAGCAGTGAGCAGGGGTCGGGTGAAAAACTGTTTTTT. This gives the protein CASSEQGSGEKLFF.

The chain links TRBV9 to TRBJ1-2; the match to TRBD1 covers 10 bases. The V gene end was trimmed by 7 bases and the J gene end by 2 bases; junction bases not matched to a gene: 5. The V gene's germline CDR1 is SGDLS and CDR2 YYNGEE. CDR3 length: 14 amino acids. For the CDR3, the DNA is TGTGCCAGCTCGTCGGGACAGGGGAACTATGGCTACACCTTC. Translated: CASSSGQGNYGYTF.

V usage is TRBV6-5 and J usage is TRBJ2-3; 10 nucleotides line up with TRBD2. This CDR3 region has 15 residues. CDR1 is MNHEY and CDR2 is SVGAGI in the germline V gene. Germline trimming cut 6 bases from V and 4 bases from J; bases unmatched to any gene: 7. The CDR3 loop is CASSLAGDAADTQYF. The CDR3 DNA is TGTGCCAGCAGCCTAGCGGGGGATGCAGCAGATACGCAGTATTTT.

V usage is TRBV7-9 and J usage is TRBJ1-1; 8 nucleotides line up with TRBD1. This CDR3 has 13 amino acids. With V trimmed by 2 bases and J by 8 bases, 4 bases remained unmatched. Germline assignment: CDR1 SEHNR and CDR2 FQNEAQ (reference sequence). The CDR3 sequence: CASSLSSGGEAFF. CDR3 nucleotide sequence: TGTGCCAGCAGCTTATCCTCAGGGGGCGAAGCTTTCTTT.

This chain joins TRBV6-2 or TRBV6-3 and TRBJ1-5, with D uncertain. CDR1 and CDR2 from the germline V gene are MNHEY and SVGEGT. V lost 2 bases and J lost 2, with 10 bases in between. This CDR3 is 15 amino acids long. This CDR3 is CASSYIPSGNQPQHF. The CDR3 DNA reads as TGTGCCAGCAGTTACATTCCCTCGGGCAATCAGCCCCAGCATTTT.

CDR3 amino acids: CASSSSGTVYGYTF. In DNA form, the CDR3 reads TGTGCCAGCAGCAGCTCCGGGACAGTCTATGGCTACACCTTC. The chain recombines TRBV5-6 with TRBJ1-2, with 7 bases aligning to TRBD1. CDR3 length equals 14 residues. CDR1 SGHDT and CDR2 YYEEEE come from the germline V gene. V lost 4 bases, J lost 4 bases, and 7 bases stayed unmatched.

The rearrangement joins TRBV23-1 to TRBJ1-3; 7 positions match TRBD1. TRBV23-1 is an ORF, with its function uncertain. Germline trimming cut 4 bases from V and 1 base from J; bases unmatched to any gene: 7. There are 16 residues in the CDR3. The CDR3 sequence is CASSRHRGFSGNTIYF. CDR3 DNA: TGCGCCAGCAGTCGCCACAGGGGTTTTTCTGGAAACACCATATATTTT.

The chain joins TRBV7-6 to TRBJ2-7; 7 bases are a match to TRBD1. Germline CDR1 and CDR2: SGHVS and FNYEAQ. The CDR3 length is 14 residues. With V trimmed by 5 bases and J by 2 bases, 6 bases remained unmatched. The CDR3 DNA sequence: TGTGCCAGCAGCAAGGGACAGCCCACCTACGAGCAGTACTTC. Translating it yields CASSKGQPTYEQYF.

The chain joins TRBV5-1 to TRBJ2-1; 7 bases agree with TRBD2. Germline V gene lookup returns CDR1 SGHRS and CDR2 YFSETQ. Unmatched junction bases numbered 3, after V lost 0 bases and J lost 3 bases. The length of the CDR3 is 15 residues. CDR3 protein: CASSLGGGVYNEQFF. The DNA for the CDR3 is TGCGCCAGCAGCTTGGGCGGGGGAGTCTACAATGAGCAGTTCTTC.

The gene calls are TRBV18 and TRBJ2-1, with TRBD1 as a possible D gene (5 bases). The V gene's germline CDR1 is KGHSH and CDR2 LQKENI. V gave up 0 bases and J gave up 10 bases, with 7 bases separating them. The CDR3 has 12 residues. The CDR3 is CASSPPQGEQFF. The CDR3 DNA sequence: TGTGCCAGCTCACCACCTCAGGGAGAGCAGTTCTTC.

The chain couples TRBV4-3 to TRBJ2-7; 7 bases fit TRBD1. Unmatched junction bases numbered 0, after V lost 1 base and J lost 0 bases. The CDR3 covers 14 residues. Germline assignment: CDR1 LGHNA and CDR2 YSLEER. CDR3 in amino acids: CASSQGQGSYEQYF. The CDR3 DNA follows: TGCGCCAGCAGCCAAGGACAGGGCTCCTACGAGCAGTACTTC.

The chain employs TRBV7-6 and TRBJ1-3; D is undetermined. Germline-derived CDR1 and CDR2 are SGHVS and FNYEAQ. Trimming took 0 bases from V and 0 from J, leaving 18 bases between them. CDR3 length: 19 amino acids. CDR3 bases: TGTGCCAGCAGCTTAGCCCCTCCCCGAGGTGCTAGCTCTGGAAACACCATATATTTT. Its translation is CASSLAPPRGASSGNTIYF.